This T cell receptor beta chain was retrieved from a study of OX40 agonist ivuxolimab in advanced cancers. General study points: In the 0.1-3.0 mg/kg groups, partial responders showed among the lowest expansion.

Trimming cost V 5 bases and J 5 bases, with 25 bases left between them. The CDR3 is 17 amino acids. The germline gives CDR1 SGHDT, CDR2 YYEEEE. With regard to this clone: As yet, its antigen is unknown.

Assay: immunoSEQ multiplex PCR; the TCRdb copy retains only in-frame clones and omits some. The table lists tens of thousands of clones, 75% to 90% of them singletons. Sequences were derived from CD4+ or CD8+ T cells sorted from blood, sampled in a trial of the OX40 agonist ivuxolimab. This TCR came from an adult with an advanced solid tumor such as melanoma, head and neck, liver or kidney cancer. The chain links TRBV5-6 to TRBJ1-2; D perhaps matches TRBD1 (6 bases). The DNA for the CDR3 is TGTGCCAGCAGTTCCGAGGGAGGGGGGACAATCCTATATGGCTACACCTTC. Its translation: CASSSEGGGTILYGYTF.